This paragraph covers one TCR beta chain sequence. Its matching antigen is unknown. J lost 6 bases, V lost 4 bases, and 11 bases had no gene match. Germline V CDR1 and CDR2: SGHNT, YYREEE (reference sequence). This CDR3 is built from 16 residues. These data come from a study of T cells in localized non-small cell lung cancer. Regarding the study as a whole: Adjacent lung tissue had a median about 52 of the top 100 clones found in the tumor.

Method: immunoSEQ multiplex PCR; TCRdb's copy keeps in-frame clones and lacks some. Of around 43,000 clones detected, 70% to 90% appear once; the ten largest clones hold 3% to 4.5%. The chain employs TRBV5-4 and TRBJ2-3, with 10 positions matching TRBD2. This sample comprised peripheral blood, obtained before any cancer treatment. This sequence was found in a man aged 18 to 49 with stage I lung adenocarcinoma. CDR3 amino acids: CASSSGGAGGRDTQYF. The CDR3 nucleotides are TGTGCCAGCAGCAGCGGGGGGGCAGGGGGTAGGGATACGCAGTATTTT.